One sample yielded the 3 T cell receptor beta chains listed below, sequenced in a study of T-cell reconstitution after alpha-beta-depleted transplantation in children. The TCRbeta library was prepared with unique molecular identifiers. Each CDR3 protein gets one entry after TCRdb re-called the PCR reads with MiXCR. This table holds 700,000 to 950,000 distinct CDR3 sequences, 16% found once. Sample: PBMCs, mostly from graft donor cells, taken 360 days after TCRalphabeta/CD19-depleted stem cell transplant. All receptors come from a male patient younger than 18 who had a stem cell transplant for acute lymphoblastic leukemia, so the T cells may come from the graft donor.

The V and J genes are TRBV4-1 and TRBJ1-2; D not resolved. This CDR3 region has 12 residues. Germline-derived CDR1 and CDR2 are MGHRA and YSYEKL. V dropped 5 bases and J dropped 2 bases, with 6 bases sitting between them. In DNA, the CDR3 is TGCGCCAGCAGCACAGTCAACTATGGCTACACCTTC. Its protein product is CASSTVNYGYTF.

Points on this clonotype: At one of its ends the junction is not consistent with the germline gene, which may arise from a read error. The rearrangement links TRBV20-1 to TRBJ2-4, with 7 bases lining up with TRBD1. The germline CDR1 and CDR2 sequences are DFQATT and SNEGSKA (reference sequence). CDR3 length equals 11 residues. CDR3 in DNA: TGCAGTGCTCCAGACAGGGTAGTGAATCGTTTC. Protein: CSAPDRVVNRF.

This clonotype was detected ten times or more. The CDR3 region is CSVGTGGNTEAFF. DNA for the CDR3: TGCAGCGTTGGGACAGGGGGAAACACTGAAGCTTTCTTT. V gene TRBV29-1 combines with J gene TRBJ1-1; 10 positions agree with TRBD1. Germline V gene sequence: CDR1 SQVTM, CDR2 ANQGSEA. The V and J ends lost 4 bases and 2 bases, in that order; junction bases with no gene match: 1. The CDR3 has 13 amino acids.